These 2 T cell receptor beta chains were all obtained from the same sample, sequenced in a study of T cell responses to AZD1222 COVID-19 vaccine. Clones were read by immunoSEQ multiplex PCR, and TCRdb kept only the in-frame ones, dropping some. Of about 190,000 clones in the sample, roughly 90% were seen once. Sequences were derived from peripheral blood, sampled on day 0 of AZD1222 vaccination. The source of these receptors is an adult in good health.

The chain combines TRBV9 with TRBJ2-7; D unresolved. In germline, CDR1 is SGDLS, CDR2 YYNGEE. V gave up 0 bases and J gave up 4 bases, with 11 bases separating them. This CDR3 is built from 14 residues. CDR3 sequence reads: CASSVVGRPYEQYF. In nucleotides, the CDR3 is TGTGCCAGCAGCGTAGTAGGTAGGCCATACGAGCAGTACTTC.

This chain joins TRBV18 and TRBJ1-2, with TRBD1 identical over 8 bases. V was pared by 2 bases and J by 2 bases, with 10 bases of the junction left unmatched. CDR3 length: 17 residues. The germline gives CDR1 KGHSH, CDR2 LQKENI. The CDR3 spells CASSPTGDRLENYGYTF. CDR3 nucleotides: TGTGCCAGCTCACCAACTGGGGACAGGCTAGAAAACTATGGCTACACCTTC.